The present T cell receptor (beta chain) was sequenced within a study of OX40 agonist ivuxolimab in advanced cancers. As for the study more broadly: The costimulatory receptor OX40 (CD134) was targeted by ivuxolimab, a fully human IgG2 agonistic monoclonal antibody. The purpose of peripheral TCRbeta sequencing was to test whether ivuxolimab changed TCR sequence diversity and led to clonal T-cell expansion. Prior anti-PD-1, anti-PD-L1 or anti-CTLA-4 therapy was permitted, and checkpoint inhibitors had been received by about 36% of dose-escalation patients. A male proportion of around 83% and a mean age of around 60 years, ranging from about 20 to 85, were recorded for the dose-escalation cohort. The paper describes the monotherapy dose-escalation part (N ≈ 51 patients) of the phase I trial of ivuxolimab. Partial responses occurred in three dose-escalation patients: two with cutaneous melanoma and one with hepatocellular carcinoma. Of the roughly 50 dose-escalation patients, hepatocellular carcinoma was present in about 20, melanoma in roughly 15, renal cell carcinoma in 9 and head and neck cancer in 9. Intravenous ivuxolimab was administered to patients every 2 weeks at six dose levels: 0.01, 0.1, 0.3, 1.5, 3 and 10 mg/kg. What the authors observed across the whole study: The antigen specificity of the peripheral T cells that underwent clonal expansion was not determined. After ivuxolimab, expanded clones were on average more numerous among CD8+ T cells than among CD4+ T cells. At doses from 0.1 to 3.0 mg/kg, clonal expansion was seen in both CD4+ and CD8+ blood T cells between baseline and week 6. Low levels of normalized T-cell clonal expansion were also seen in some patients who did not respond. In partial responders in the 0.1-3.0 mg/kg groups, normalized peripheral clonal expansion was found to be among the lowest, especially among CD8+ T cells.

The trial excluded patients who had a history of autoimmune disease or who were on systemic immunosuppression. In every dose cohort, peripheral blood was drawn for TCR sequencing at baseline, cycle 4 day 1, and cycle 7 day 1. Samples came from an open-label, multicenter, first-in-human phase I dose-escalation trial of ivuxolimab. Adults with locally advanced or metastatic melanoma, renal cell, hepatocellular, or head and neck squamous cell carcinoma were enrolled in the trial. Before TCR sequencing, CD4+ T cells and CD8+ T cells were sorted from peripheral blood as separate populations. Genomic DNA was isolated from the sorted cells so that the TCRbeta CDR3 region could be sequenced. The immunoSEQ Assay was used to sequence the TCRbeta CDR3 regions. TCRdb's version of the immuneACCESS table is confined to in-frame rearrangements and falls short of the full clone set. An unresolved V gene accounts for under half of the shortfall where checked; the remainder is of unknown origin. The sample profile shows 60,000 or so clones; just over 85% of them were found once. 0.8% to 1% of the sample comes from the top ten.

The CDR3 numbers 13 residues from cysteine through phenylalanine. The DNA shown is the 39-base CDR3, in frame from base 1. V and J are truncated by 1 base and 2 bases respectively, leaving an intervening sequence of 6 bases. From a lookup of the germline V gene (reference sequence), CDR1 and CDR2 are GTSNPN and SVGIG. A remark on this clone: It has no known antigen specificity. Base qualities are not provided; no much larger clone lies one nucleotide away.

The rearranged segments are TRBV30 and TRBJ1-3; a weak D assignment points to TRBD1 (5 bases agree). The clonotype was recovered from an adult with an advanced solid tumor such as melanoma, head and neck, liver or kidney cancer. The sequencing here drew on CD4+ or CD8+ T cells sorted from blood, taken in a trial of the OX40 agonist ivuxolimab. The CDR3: CAWSGGPGNTIYF. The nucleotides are TGTGCCTGGAGTGGGGGCCCTGGAAACACCATATATTTT. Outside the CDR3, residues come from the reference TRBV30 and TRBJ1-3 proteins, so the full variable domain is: SQTIHQWPATLVQPVGSPLSLECTVEGTSNPNLYWYRQAAGRGLQLLFYSVGIGQISSEVPQNLSASRPQDRQFILSSKKLLLSDSGFYLCAWSGGPGNTIYFGEGSWLTVV.